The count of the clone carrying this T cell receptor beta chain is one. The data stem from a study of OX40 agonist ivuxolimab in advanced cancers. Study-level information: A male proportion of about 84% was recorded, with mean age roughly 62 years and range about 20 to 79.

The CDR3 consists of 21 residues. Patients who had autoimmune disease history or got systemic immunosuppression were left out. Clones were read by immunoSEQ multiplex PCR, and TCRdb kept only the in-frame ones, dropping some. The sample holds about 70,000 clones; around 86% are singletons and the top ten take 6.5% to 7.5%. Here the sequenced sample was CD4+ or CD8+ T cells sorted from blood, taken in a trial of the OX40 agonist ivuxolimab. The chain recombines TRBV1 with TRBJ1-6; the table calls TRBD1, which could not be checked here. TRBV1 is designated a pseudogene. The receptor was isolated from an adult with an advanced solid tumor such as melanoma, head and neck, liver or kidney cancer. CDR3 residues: CTSSQRLKDRTTKNSNSPLHF. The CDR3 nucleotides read TGCACCAGCAGCCAGCGCCTTAAGGATAGGACAACCAAAAACAGCAATTCACCCCTCCACTTT.